The source of this TCR beta chain is a study of T-cell reconstitution after alpha-beta-depleted transplantation in children. The library targeted TCRbeta and was prepared with unique molecular identifiers. TCRdb passed the PCR reads through MiXCR, listing each CDR3 protein once. Of about 900,000 distinct CDR3 sequences in the sample, less than 30% were seen once. This TCR derives from a boy under three years old who had a stem cell transplant for SCID, so the T cells may come from the graft donor. The sample in question was PBMCs, mostly from graft donor cells, obtained 360 days after TCRalphabeta/CD19-depleted stem cell transplant.

The CDR3: CASSLRQVNQPQHF. Written as DNA, the CDR3 is TGTGCCAGCAGCTTGAGGCAAGTCAATCAGCCCCAGCATTTT. The chain couples TRBV5-8 to TRBJ1-5; D gene unclear. Germline values: CDR1 SGHTS, CDR2 YDEGEE. The V end lost 1 base, the J end lost 3 bases, and 8 bases lay between the germline ends. This CDR3 has 14 amino acids.